This TCR beta chain was identified in a study of blood T cell repertoires in COVID-19. Across the study: Specimens from acute and convalescent COVID-19 originated in the United States, Italy and Spain. T cells, B-cell-depleted T cells, or PBMCs provided the cDNA or gDNA that served as material.

The authors' processing: Amplification from reference gene primers served as the basis for estimated nucleated cell counts. Assay: immunoSEQ multiplex PCR; the TCRdb copy retains only in-frame clones and omits some. Clone size and the V and J calls come from that table; the DNA yielded D and trimming. The data show around 130,000 clones, with roughly four fifths seen just once and roughly 12% held by the top ten. The trim removed 4 bases at V and 3 bases at J, leaving 5 bases unmatched. Germline V lookup: CDR1 MNHEY, CDR2 SMNVEV (reference sequence). CDR3 length: 15 residues. The sample comprised peripheral blood. The rearrangement links TRBV27 to TRBJ2-7; 11 positions match TRBD1. This receptor was obtained from a human donor in a cohort sampled during active COVID-19. CDR3 nucleotide sequence: TGTGCCAGCAGTTCCCCCGGGACAGGGGGCTACGAGCAGTACTTC. Encoded protein: CASSSPGTGGYEQYF.